This TCR beta chain was sequenced during a study of identical twins. TCRdb independently ran MiXCR on the 5' RACE reads; one entry per CDR3 protein. The table shows around 550,000 distinct CDR3 sequences, with around 15% occurring only once. This clonotype was observed a few times. Germline V gene data show CDR1 as SGHNT and CDR2 as YENEEA. The CDR3 spans 14 residues. Trimming removed 4 bases from V and 3 bases from J, with 11 bases in between. This same sample was also taken into another study, of yellow fever vaccine responses in identical twins.

The chain has TRBV11-3 and TRBJ2-3; D might be TRBD1 or TRBD2, each matching 5 bases. This TCR was sampled from a young woman in good health. Material for sequencing was CD4+ T cells sorted from blood. This CDR3 reads CASSSEGYTDTQYF. The DNA for the CDR3 is TGTGCCAGCAGCTCCGAGGGGTATACAGATACGCAGTATTTT.